This T cell receptor (beta chain) was sequenced for a study of tumor-infiltrating lymphocytes in primary liver carcinoma (dated by TCRdb to about 2017). About the investigation overall: Hepatocellular carcinoma (four) or combined HCC and intrahepatic cholangiocarcinoma (one) was present in the five patients, who were three men and two women aged 30 to 69 years. The five patients had tumors of stage T1-T3 N0M0, with maximum diameters ranging from about 4 to 11 cm. Each sample produced roughly 3.65 to 7.5 million productive TCRbeta reads, and read depth showed no significant difference between tissue types. Across five regions of each liver tumor, along with adjacent normal tissue and blood, the study brought together TCRbeta repertoire sequencing, expression microarrays and whole-exome sequencing. TCRbeta repertoire sequencing covered roughly 35 specimens from 5 patients: around 25 tumor regions, 5 adjacent noncancerous liver tissues and 5 peripheral blood samples. To link TCRbeta repertoire diversity to the local molecular phenotype, the approximately 26 tumor region samples were profiled with Agilent mRNA microarrays. Technical replicate repertoires showed high reproducibility, with mean shared-clone rates around 0.9 and correlation coefficients above 0.95. Study-wide findings and limitations: Just about 7.5-25% of top clones turned up in all five regions of a tumor, which suggests spatial heterogeneity among tumor-infiltrating T cells. Compared with blood, tumors had a significantly larger share of the repertoire taken up by the top 250 clones (p = 0.039). Because the samples were bulk and unsorted, CD4+ and CD8+ T cell repertoires could not be compared. The study included only five or six patients, and the authors note findings should be validated in a larger study. Because sequencing covered only the TCR beta chain and unpaired alpha chains were not captured, true repertoire diversity is likely underestimated. Repertoire overlap was found to be higher between tumor regions (mean approximately 35%) than between tumor-adjacent (around 17%) or tumor-blood (around 14%) pairs, consistent with antigen-driven expansion.

A constant-region primer and ProtoScript II reverse transcriptase were used to reverse-transcribe TCRbeta-specific cDNA from about 500 ng total RNA. Construction of the TCRbeta libraries relied on three nested rounds of multiplex PCR, following a slightly modified ARM-PCR procedure. Sample barcodes and Illumina adapters were added in a final 25-cycle PCR with Deep VentR polymerase. Before sequencing, amplicons between 200 and 500 bp were purified from gel using a QIAquick gel extraction kit. The TCRbeta amplicons were sequenced with 250-bp paired-end reads on an Illumina HiSeq 2500. As for how the authors treated the data: To recover full CDR3 sequences, reads were quality-trimmed using Trimmomatic v0.33 and paired reads were then merged using FLASH v1.2.11. MiGEC v1.2.1b assigned V, D and J germline segments to the rearranged TCRbeta sequences. Clonotype statistics and Shannon-Wiener diversity indices were calculated with VDJtools v1.0.0. Except for diversity analysis, only each sample's 250 most abundant clonotypes were used in subsequent analyses to reduce sampling bias. TCRdb trimmed the raw reads at Q25, called clones with MiXCR and kept productive beta chains. Every distinct CDR3 protein forms one entry, paired with its most common genes and DNA. TCRdb, not the authors, supplied the V and J calls. The sample table holds about 66,000 distinct CDR3 sequences, of which about two thirds were seen once. The ten largest account for roughly 40% of the sample.

In this sample, this clonotype turned up many times. It has no known antigen specificity. No base qualities exist here, and no much larger clone lies one base off it. Without any cell sorting, total RNA and DNA were co-extracted from roughly 18-30 mg of bulk tissue using the AllPrep DNA/RNA mini kit. Between late 2015 and March 2016, a few patients in China with histopathologically diagnosed primary liver carcinoma had surgical resection. At the time of sampling, the patients were treatment-naive and had chronic HBV infection. Each tumor was sampled at five spatially separated regions: the tumor centre plus the superior, inferior, left-lateral and right-lateral poles. Histological examination found more than 75% viable tumor cells in every tumor sample. Fresh tumor and adjacent tissue pieces were bisected; one half was stored in RNAlater at -80°C, the other sent for histology. Sequenced input: liver tumor tissue from sampling region 4. The cell subset or site label here, explained by the study, means: tumor region T4, right-lateral pole. The origin of this receptor is a man aged 40-49 years with primary liver carcinoma and hepatitis B virus infection.

The CDR3 here reads CASSEASGSSYNEQFF. At the DNA level, the sequence is TGTGCCAGCAGTGAGGCTAGCGGGAGCTCCTACAATGAGCAGTTCTTC. The V and J genes are TRBV6-1 and TRBJ2-1; 10 middle bases align to TRBD2. CDR1 and CDR2 were assigned from the germline V gene as MNHNS and SASEGT. The germline V end is reduced by 3 bases and the J end by 0 bases; junction bases left unmatched: 2. Counted from cysteine to phenylalanine, this CDR3 has 16 amino acids. The kept DNA is CDR3 alone, 48 bases in frame from the first base.